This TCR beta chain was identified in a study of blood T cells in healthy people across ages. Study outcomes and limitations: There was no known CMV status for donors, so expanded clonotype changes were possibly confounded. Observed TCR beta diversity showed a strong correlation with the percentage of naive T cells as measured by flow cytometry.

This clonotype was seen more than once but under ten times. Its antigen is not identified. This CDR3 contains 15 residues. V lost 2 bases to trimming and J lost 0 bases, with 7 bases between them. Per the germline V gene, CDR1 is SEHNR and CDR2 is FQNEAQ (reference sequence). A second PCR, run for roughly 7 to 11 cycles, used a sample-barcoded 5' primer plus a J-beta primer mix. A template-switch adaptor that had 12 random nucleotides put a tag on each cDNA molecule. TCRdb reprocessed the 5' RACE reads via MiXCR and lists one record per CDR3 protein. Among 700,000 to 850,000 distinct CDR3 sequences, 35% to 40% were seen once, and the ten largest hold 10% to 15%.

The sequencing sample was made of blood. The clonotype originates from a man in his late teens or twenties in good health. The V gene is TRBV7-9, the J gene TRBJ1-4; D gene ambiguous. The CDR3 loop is CASSLPEATNEKLFF. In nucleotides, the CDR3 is TGTGCCAGCAGCTTACCAGAAGCAACTAATGAAAAACTGTTTTTT.